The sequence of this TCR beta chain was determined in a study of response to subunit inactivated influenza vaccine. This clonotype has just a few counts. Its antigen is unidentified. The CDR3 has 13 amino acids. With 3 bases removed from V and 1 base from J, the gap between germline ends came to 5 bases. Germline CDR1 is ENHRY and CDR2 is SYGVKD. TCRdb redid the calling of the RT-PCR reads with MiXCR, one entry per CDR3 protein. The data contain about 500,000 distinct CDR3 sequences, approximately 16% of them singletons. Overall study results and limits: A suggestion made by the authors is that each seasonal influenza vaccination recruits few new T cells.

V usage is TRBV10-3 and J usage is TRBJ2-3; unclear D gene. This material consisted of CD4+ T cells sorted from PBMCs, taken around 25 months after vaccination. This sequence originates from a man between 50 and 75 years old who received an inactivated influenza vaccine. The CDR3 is CAISDRGTDTQYF. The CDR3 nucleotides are TGTGCCATCAGTGACAGAGGCACAGATACGCAGTATTTT.